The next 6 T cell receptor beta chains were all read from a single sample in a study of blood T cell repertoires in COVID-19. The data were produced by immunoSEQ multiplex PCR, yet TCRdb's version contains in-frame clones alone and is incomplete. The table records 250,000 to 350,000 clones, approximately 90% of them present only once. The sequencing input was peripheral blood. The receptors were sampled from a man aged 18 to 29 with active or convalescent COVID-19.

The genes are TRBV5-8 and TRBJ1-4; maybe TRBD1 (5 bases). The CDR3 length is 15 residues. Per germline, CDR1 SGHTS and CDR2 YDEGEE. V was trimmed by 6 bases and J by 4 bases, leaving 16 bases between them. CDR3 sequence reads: CASTLSGQINEKLFF. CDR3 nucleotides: TGTGCCAGCACCTTATCCGGACAAATTAATGAAAAACTGTTTTTT. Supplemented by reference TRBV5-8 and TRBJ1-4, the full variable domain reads EAGVTQSPTHLIKTRGQQATLRCSPISGHTSVYWYQQALGLGLQFLLWYDEGEERNRGNFPPRFSGRQFPNYSSELNVNALELEDSALYLCASTLSGQINEKLFFGSGTQLSVL.

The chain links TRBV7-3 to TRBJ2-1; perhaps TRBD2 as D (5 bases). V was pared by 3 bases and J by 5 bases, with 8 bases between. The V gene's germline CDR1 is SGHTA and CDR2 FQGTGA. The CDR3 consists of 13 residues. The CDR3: CASSLLLDNEQFF. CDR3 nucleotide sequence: TGTGCCAGCAGCTTGTTACTAGACAATGAGCAGTTCTTC.

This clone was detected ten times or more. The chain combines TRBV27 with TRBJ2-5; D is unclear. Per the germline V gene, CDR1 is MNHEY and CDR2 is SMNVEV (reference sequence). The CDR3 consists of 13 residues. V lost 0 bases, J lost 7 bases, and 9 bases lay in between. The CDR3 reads CASSLSPSRTQYF. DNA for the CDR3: TGTGCCAGCAGTTTATCGCCTAGTCGGACCCAGTACTTC.

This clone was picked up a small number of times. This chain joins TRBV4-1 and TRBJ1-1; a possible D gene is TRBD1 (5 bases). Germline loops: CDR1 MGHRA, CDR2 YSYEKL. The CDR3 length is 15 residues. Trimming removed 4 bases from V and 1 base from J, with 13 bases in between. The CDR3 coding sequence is TGCGCCAGCAGCCGAGCCGGGGGTCAGAACACTGAAGCTTTCTTT. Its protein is CASSRAGGQNTEAFF.

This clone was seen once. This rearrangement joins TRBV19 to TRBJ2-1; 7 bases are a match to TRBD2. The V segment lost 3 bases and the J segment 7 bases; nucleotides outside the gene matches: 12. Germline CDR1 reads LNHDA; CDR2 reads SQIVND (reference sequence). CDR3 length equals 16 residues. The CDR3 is CASSIEVGGIRNEQFF. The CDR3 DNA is TGTGCCAGTAGTATCGAGGTGGGGGGGATTCGAAATGAGCAGTTCTTC.

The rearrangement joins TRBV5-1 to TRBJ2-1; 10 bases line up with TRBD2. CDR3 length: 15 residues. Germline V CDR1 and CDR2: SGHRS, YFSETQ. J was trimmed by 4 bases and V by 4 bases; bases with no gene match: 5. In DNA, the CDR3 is TGCGCCAGCAGCGTAAGCGGGGGGGGTTACAATGAGCAGTTCTTC. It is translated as CASSVSGGGYNEQFF.